This T cell receptor beta chain was captured by sequencing in a study of blood T cells in healthy people across ages. Study-wide context: About one barcoded beta molecule per two T cells came from capture by template switching.

Study conclusions and caveats: Roughly linear declines in TCR beta diversity per million T cells occurred with age. The donors' CMV status was not determined, possibly confounding changes in expanded clonotypes.

CDR1 SGHRS and CDR2 YFSETQ come from the germline V gene. The CDR3 sequence is 16 residues long. V was trimmed by 2 bases and J by 5 bases, leaving 17 bases between them. A note on this clonotype: Antigen specificity is unknown. Since a much larger clone is just one base distant, this may be a read error.

Together with a sample-barcoded 5' primer, a J-beta primer mix was included in a second PCR lasting roughly 6 to 12 cycles. Via MiXCR, TCRdb re-called the 5' RACE reads, giving one row per CDR3 protein. This table holds some 790,000 distinct CDR3 sequences, about 30% found once. Sequencing input: blood. The chain employs TRBV5-1 and TRBJ2-1; D perhaps matches TRBD2 (5 bases). This TCR came from a woman of 80 years or more in good health. The CDR3 protein is CASSFTCLETNNEQFF. Written as DNA, the CDR3 is TGCGCCAGCAGCTTTACTTGCCTAGAGACTAACAATGAGCAGTTCTTC.